The source of this T cell receptor beta chain is a study of blood T cells in healthy people across ages. Study-level points and caveats: Unsorted PBMC input precluded a conclusive naive versus antigen-experienced comparison.

This CDR3 is 15 amino acids long. The germline V gene encodes CDR1 SGDLS and CDR2 YYNGEE. Each donor gave approximately 9.7 milliliters of peripheral blood. A remark on this clonotype: Its specificity is not known.

It was with a sample-barcoded 5' primer and a J-beta primer mix that a second PCR of roughly 7 to 11 cycles was run. Through a template-switch adaptor with 12 random nucleotides, each cDNA molecule received a tag. TCRdb reanalysed the 5' RACE reads using MiXCR and keeps one entry per CDR3 protein. The data hold 1.6 million or so distinct CDR3 sequences, with around 35% observed a single time. This chain joins TRBV9 and TRBJ2-4; D not certain. The J call may be in error: the DNA end matches TRBJ2-7 better. The receptor was isolated from a woman in her twenties or thirties in good health. Sequenced: blood. The CDR3 spells CASSVGEAGFYEQYF. The CDR3 DNA reads as TGTGCCAGCAGCGTAGGAGAGGCCGGCTTCTACGAGCAGTACTTC.